Below, one TCR beta chain is given with its context. These data come from a study of control samples from healthy donors and cancer patients. This CDR3 spans 14 amino acids. The V and J ends lost 2 bases and 11 bases, in that order; junction bases with no gene match: 13. Germline loops: CDR1 GTSNPN, CDR2 SVGIG (reference sequence). Measured with immunoSEQ multiplex PCR; TCRdb has only the in-frame clones, and not every one. The specimen's table records approximately 190,000 clones. The origin of this receptor is a young woman in good health. Specimen: blood. V and J are TRBV30 and TRBJ1-1, with 8 bases matching TRBD1. Here the CDR3 DNA reads TGTGCCTGGAGTTTGCAAGTTCAGGGGGCGGGGGCTTTCTTT. It specifies CAWSLQVQGAGAFF.